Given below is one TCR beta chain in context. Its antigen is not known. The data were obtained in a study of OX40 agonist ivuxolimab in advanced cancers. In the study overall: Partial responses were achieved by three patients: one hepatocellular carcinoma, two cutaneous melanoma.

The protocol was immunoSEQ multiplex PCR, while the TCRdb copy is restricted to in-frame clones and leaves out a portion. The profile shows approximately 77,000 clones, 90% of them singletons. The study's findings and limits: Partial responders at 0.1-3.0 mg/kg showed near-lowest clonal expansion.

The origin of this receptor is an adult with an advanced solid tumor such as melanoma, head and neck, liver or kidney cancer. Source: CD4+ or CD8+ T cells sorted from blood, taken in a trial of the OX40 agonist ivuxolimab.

The CDR3 bases are TGTGCCAGCAGCGCCCGAGGGGGGTCCGGCCGGAGCTCCTATAATTCACCCCTCCACTTT. Amino acid sequence: CASSARGGSGRSSYNSPLHF. V gene TRBV21-1 combines with J gene TRBJ1-6. TRBV21-1 is a documented pseudogene. This CDR3 contains 20 residues.